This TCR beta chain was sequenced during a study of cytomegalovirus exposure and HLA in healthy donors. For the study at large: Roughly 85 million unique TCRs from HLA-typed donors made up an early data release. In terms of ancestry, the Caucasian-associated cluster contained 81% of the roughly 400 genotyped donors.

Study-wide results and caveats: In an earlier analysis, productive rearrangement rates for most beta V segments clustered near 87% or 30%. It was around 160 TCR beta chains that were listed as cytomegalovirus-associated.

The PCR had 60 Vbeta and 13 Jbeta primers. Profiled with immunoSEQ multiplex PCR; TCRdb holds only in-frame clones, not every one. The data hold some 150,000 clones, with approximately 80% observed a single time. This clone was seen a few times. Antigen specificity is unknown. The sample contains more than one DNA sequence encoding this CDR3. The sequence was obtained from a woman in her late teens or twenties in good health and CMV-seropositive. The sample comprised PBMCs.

The CDR3 region is CASSPSTDTQYF. CDR3 nucleotides: TGTGCCAGCAGCCCAAGCACAGATACGCAGTATTTT. This chain uses TRBV7-9 with TRBJ2-3; D not resolved. Per the germline V gene, CDR1 is SEHNR and CDR2 is FQNEAQ (reference sequence). The CDR3 sequence is 12 residues long. The V and J ends lost 5 bases and 0 bases respectively, with 3 bases between them.